These 18 T cell receptor beta chains were sequenced from one sample in a study of cytomegalovirus exposure and HLA in healthy donors. Primers for the PCR totalled 60 Vbeta and 13 Jbeta. Sequencing used immunoSEQ multiplex PCR; TCRdb keeps in-frame clones, though not all of them. The sample has about 120,000 clones; 60% to 85% are singletons. The sample taken for sequencing was PBMCs. The receptors shown here come from a woman aged 40-49 years in good health and CMV-seropositive.

This chain joins TRBV4-2 and TRBJ2-5; 10 nucleotides match TRBD2. V lost 1 base and J lost 5; bases outside the gene matches: 10. CDR1 and CDR2 from the germline V gene are LGHNA and YNFKEQ. The CDR3 sequence is 17 residues long. The CDR3 bases are TGTGCCAGCAGCCAAGGGACCAGCGGGGGGGCCAAGGAGACCCAGTACTTC. Its protein is CASSQGTSGGAKETQYF.

The chain joins TRBV7-2 to TRBJ1-5; D uncertain. Trimming took 2 bases from V and 4 from J, leaving 3 bases between them. The CDR3 extends over 12 amino acids. The germline V gene has CDR1 SGHTA and CDR2 FQGNSA. CDR3 sequence (DNA): TGTGCCAGCAGCTTACCAAATCAGCCCCAGCATTTT. Its translation: CASSLPNQPQHF.

This sequence joins TRBV7-3 and TRBJ2-1; 8 positions agree with TRBD1. J lost 5 bases, V lost 1 base, and 1 base had no gene match. This CDR3 contains 14 residues. CDR1 and CDR2 from the germline V gene are SGHTA and FQGTGA. CDR3 DNA: TGTGCCAGCAGCTTAAACAGGGGGAACAATGAGCAGTTCTTC. Translating it yields CASSLNRGNNEQFF.

The chain uses TRBV27 and TRBJ1-1, with 8 bases lining up with TRBD1. V trimming: 4 bases; J trimming: 2 bases; junction bases outside the gene matches: 6. The CDR3 is 15 residues long. Germline CDR1 is MNHEY and CDR2 is SMNVEV (reference sequence). DNA of the CDR3: TGTGCCAGCAGTTATCTGACAGGGGCAAACACTGAAGCTTTCTTT. The encoded protein is CASSYLTGANTEAFF.

The J gene is TRBJ2-7, the V gene TRBV2; 11 nucleotides align to TRBD2. The germline V gene has CDR1 SNHLY and CDR2 FYNNEI. CDR3 length: 15 amino acids. J lost 0 bases, V lost 7 bases, and 5 bases had no gene match. The CDR3 reads CASNTGTSGSYEQYF. CDR3 nucleotides: TGTGCCAGCAATACGGGGACTAGCGGCTCCTACGAGCAGTACTTC.

This clone was seen a single time. The J gene is TRBJ1-2, the V gene TRBV2; 7 bases are shared with TRBD1. V lost 6 bases and J lost 4; bases outside the gene matches: 11. The CDR3 sequence is 15 residues long. Germline CDR1 is SNHLY and CDR2 is FYNNEI. The CDR3: CASRRGDSKSYGYTF. CDR3 DNA: TGTGCCAGCAGACGAGGGGACAGCAAGTCCTATGGCTACACCTTC.

The chain combines TRBV6-5 with TRBJ1-2; D not resolved. Trimming stripped 7 bases from V and 2 bases from J, with 5 bases between. From germline, CDR1 is MNHEY and CDR2 SVGAGI. The CDR3 loop spans 11 amino acids. Here the CDR3 reads CASKQNYGYTF. The DNA of the CDR3 is TGTGCCAGCAAACAAAACTATGGCTACACCTTC.

J is TRBJ2-3 and V is TRBV11-2; 10 nucleotides agree with TRBD2. The germline V gene has CDR1 SGHAT and CDR2 FQNNGV. The CDR3 is made up of 16 amino acids. The ends lost 5 bases at V and 3 bases at J; junction bases unmatched: 8. The chain's CDR3 is CASSMTSGFKTDTQYF. CDR3 DNA sequence: TGTGCCAGCAGCATGACTAGCGGGTTTAAAACAGATACGCAGTATTTT.

This chain links TRBV2 with TRBJ2-7; the match to TRBD2 covers 7 bases. The CDR3 sequence is 12 residues long. In germline, CDR1 is SNHLY, CDR2 FYNNEI. CDR3 sequence: CVTAGLNKEQYF. CDR3 in DNA: TGTGTCACAGCGGGACTGAACAAGGAGCAGTACTTC.

The V gene is TRBV5-4, the J gene TRBJ1-1, with 7 bases fitting TRBD1. Germline V gene lookup returns CDR1 SGHNT and CDR2 YYREEE (reference sequence). Losses at the gene ends were 5 bases for V and 0 bases for J; bases not matched to a gene: 7. The CDR3 runs to 15 residues. CDR3 in amino acids: CASSASGTVNTEAFF. In nucleotides, the CDR3 is TGTGCCAGCAGTGCGTCCGGGACAGTGAACACTGAAGCTTTCTTT.

This chain links TRBV6-5 with TRBJ2-7; D gene uncertain. In germline, CDR1 is MNHEY, CDR2 SVGAGI. CDR3 size: 11 residues. V dropped 6 bases and J dropped 4 bases, with 7 bases sitting between them. DNA of the CDR3: TGTGCCAGCAGGGCCGGGTACGAGCAGTACTTC. This gives the protein CASRAGYEQYF.

The V and J genes are TRBV9 and TRBJ2-7; 12 bases match TRBD1. The CDR3 consists of 17 residues. Trimming removed 0 bases from V and 5 bases from J; junction bases left unmatched: 9. CDR1 is SGDLS and CDR2 is YYNGEE in the germline V gene. The CDR3 DNA reads TGTGCCAGCAGCGTAGCGGGAGGGACAGGGGGCCCCCACGAGCAGTACTTC. It encodes CASSVAGGTGGPHEQYF.

The chain joins TRBV5-4 to TRBJ1-3; the D gene is possibly TRBD1 (5 bases). The CDR3 covers 15 residues. Between the trimmed V and J ends, which lost 0 bases and 2 bases, there was a span of 9 bases. The V gene's germline CDR1 is SGHNT and CDR2 YYREEE (reference sequence). DNA of the CDR3: TGTGCCAGCAGCTTGGACTCGGGGGCTGGAAACACCATATATTTT. Translation: CASSLDSGAGNTIYF. Supplemented by reference TRBV5-4 and TRBJ1-3, the full variable domain reads ETGVTQSPTHLIKTRGQQVTLRCSSQSGHNTVSWYQQALGQGPQFIFQYYREEENGRGNFPPRFSGLQFPNYSSELNVNALELDDSALYLCASSLDSGAGNTIYFGEGSWLTVV.

The rearrangement joins TRBV11-2 to TRBJ2-1, with a tentative D call TRBD2 (5 bases). The germline V and J ends were trimmed by 3 bases and 4 bases, with 13 bases remaining between them. The CDR3 runs to 15 residues. Germline lookup yields CDR1 SGHAT and CDR2 FQNNGV. The CDR3 loop is CASSFETTRYNEQFF. For the CDR3, the DNA is TGTGCCAGCAGCTTTGAGACTACGAGGTACAATGAGCAGTTCTTC.

The chain combines TRBV6-5 with TRBJ2-1, with a tentative D call TRBD1 (5 bases). Germline V gene data show CDR1 as MNHEY and CDR2 as SVGAGI. The CDR3 extends over 12 amino acids. V was shortened by 6 bases and J by 7 bases, with 10 bases between the two germline ends. The CDR3 DNA reads as TGTGCCAGCAGCCCCAACAGGAATGAGCAGTTCTTC. Translation gives CASSPNRNEQFF.

Only a few counts were recorded for this clone. This chain connects TRBV30 to TRBJ2-2, with a possible D match to TRBD2 (7 bases). V lost 2 bases, J lost 6 bases, and 16 bases lay in between. The germline V gene encodes CDR1 GTSNPN and CDR2 SVGIG (reference sequence). The CDR3 loop spans 15 amino acids. The DNA for the CDR3 is TGTGCCTGGAGTAGAGGGGGGGCCGGGGCCGGGGAGCTGTTTTTT. As protein: CAWSRGGAGAGELFF. Complete variable domain (other parts from reference TRBV30 and TRBJ2-2): SQTIHQWPATLVQPVGSPLSLECTVEGTSNPNLYWYRQAAGRGLQLLFYSVGIGQISSEVPQNLSASRPQDRQFILSSKKLLLSDSGFYLCAWSRGGAGAGELFFGEGSRLTVL.

The rearrangement joins TRBV4-2 to TRBJ1-1, with 7 bases fitting TRBD1. CDR3 size: 17 residues. V gave up 4 bases and J gave up 6 bases; unmatched junction bases: 17. The V gene's germline CDR1 is LGHNA and CDR2 YNFKEQ. The CDR3 nucleotides read TGTGCCAGCAGCCCCCCCGACAGGGTAGCCAGGGGGGCTGAAGCTTTCTTT. Amino acids: CASSPPDRVARGAEAFF.

This chain uses TRBV5-6 with TRBJ1-6; TRBD1 aligns across 7 bases. This CDR3 region has 15 residues. Germline CDR1 SGHDT, CDR2 YYEEEE. Trimming took 4 bases from V and 9 from J; bases not matched to a gene: 10. CDR3 sequence reads: CASSRENRGSSPLHF. Written as DNA, the CDR3 is TGTGCCAGCAGCCGGGAAAACAGGGGTAGTTCACCCCTCCACTTT. Full variable domain (missing parts from reference TRBV5-6 and TRBJ1-6): DAGVTQSPTHLIKTRGQQVTLRCSPKSGHDTVSWYQQALGQGPQFIFQYYEEEERQRGNFPDRFSGHQFPNYSSELNVNALLLGDSALYLCASSRENRGSSPLHFGNGTRLTVT.